This passage covers 25 T cell receptor beta chains from one sample sequenced in a study of cytomegalovirus exposure and HLA in healthy donors. Researchers ran the PCR with 60 Vbeta and 13 Jbeta primers. Some clones are missing from TCRdb's copy, which holds only in-frame ones; the method was immunoSEQ multiplex PCR. The table lists some 110,000 clones, about 81% of them singletons. Sequencing used PBMCs. These receptors came from a man aged 25-40 years in good health and CMV-seronegative.

J is TRBJ1-5 and V is TRBV7-6, with D uncertain. The CDR3 is 13 amino acids. Germline V gene sequence: CDR1 SGHVS, CDR2 FNYEAQ. With 5 bases removed from V and 4 bases from J, the gap between germline ends came to 9 bases. CDR3 amino acids: CASSAGGNQPQHF. The CDR3 DNA reads as TGTGCCAGCAGCGCGGGCGGGAATCAGCCCCAGCATTTT.

V and J are TRBV6-4 and TRBJ2-3; 7 positions match TRBD1. Germline V gives CDR1 MRHNA, CDR2 SNTAGT. The CDR3 is 14 residues long. Trimming took 6 bases from V and 2 from J; bases not matched to a gene: 5. The CDR3 sequence: CASRRDSITDTQYF. The CDR3 region has the DNA TGTGCCAGCAGACGGGACAGCATCACAGATACGCAGTATTTT.

The chain recombines TRBV29-1 with TRBJ2-7, with D perhaps TRBD2 (5 bases). Trimming stripped 6 bases from V and 4 bases from J, with 16 bases between. Germline CDR1 and CDR2: SQVTM and ANQGSEA. This CDR3 comprises 13 residues. CDR3: CSVSEGLVYEQYF. CDR3 DNA: TGCAGCGTCTCAGAGGGCCTAGTGTACGAGCAGTACTTC.

The chain employs TRBV11-3 and TRBJ1-1, with a weak D call TRBD1 (5 bases). This CDR3 is built from 16 residues. Germline V gene data show CDR1 as SGHNT and CDR2 as YENEEA. The V gene lost 5 bases and the J gene lost 1 base, with 17 bases spanning the gap. The CDR3 region has the DNA TGTGCCAGCAGCCGAGGATCGGGGAGGGGGAACACTGAAGCTTTCTTT. Amino acid sequence: CASSRGSGRGNTEAFF.

In its sample, this clone was seen a few times. In the same sample, other DNA sequences code for this CDR3. The chain employs TRBV11-2 and TRBJ1-6; D unclear. CDR1 is SGHAT and CDR2 is FQNNGV in the germline V gene. The ends were cut back, 1 base at V and 0 bases at J, with 7 bases in the middle. The CDR3 covers 16 residues. The CDR3 reads CASSLVGSSYNSPLHF. The CDR3 nucleotides are TGTGCCAGCAGCTTAGTGGGGAGCTCCTATAATTCACCCCTCCACTTT. The full variable domain, its missing parts supplied by reference TRBV11-2 and TRBJ1-6, is EAGVAQSPRYKIIEKRQSVAFWCNPISGHATLYWYQQILGQGPKLLIQFQNNGVVDDSQLPKDRFSAERLKGVDSTLKIQPAKLEDSAVYLCASSLVGSSYNSPLHFGNGTRLTVT.

About this clone itself: This is likely a read error, given that the CDR3 carries no conserved phenylalanine or tryptophan at its end. The chain uses TRBV4-1 and TRBJ1-6; 9 bases fit TRBD1. The CDR3 loop spans 16 amino acids. Germline V gives CDR1 MGHRA, CDR2 YSYEKL. With 3 bases clipped from V and 8 bases from J, the junction kept 8 bases outside the gene matches. CDR3 sequence reads: CASSQAGTGPHSPLHS. The CDR3 DNA is TGCGCCAGCAGCCAGGCTGGGACAGGGCCTCATTCACCCCTCCACTCT.

The rearrangement links TRBV19 to TRBJ2-2; D is unresolved. Between the trimmed V and J ends, which lost 5 bases and 6 bases, there was a span of 7 bases. CDR3 length: 12 residues. Germline-derived CDR1 and CDR2 are LNHDA and SQIVND (reference sequence). CDR3 bases: TGTGCCAGTAGTTATCGAGCCGGGGAGCTGTTTTTT. It specifies CASSYRAGELFF.

This rearrangement joins TRBV15 to TRBJ2-7, with D possibly TRBD1 on 6 matching bases. CDR1 and CDR2 from the germline V gene are LNHNV and YYDKDF (reference sequence). Trimming removed 1 base from V and 2 bases from J, with 9 bases in between. The CDR3 has 14 residues. In nucleotides, the CDR3 is TGTGCCACCAGCAGAGTTCAGGGGCCCTACGAGCAGTACTTC. Its translation is CATSRVQGPYEQYF.

Only one count was recorded for this clone. The CDR3 sequence: CASSLTGATSTEAFF. The CDR3 bases are TGTGCCAGCAGCCTGACAGGGGCAACGAGCACTGAAGCTTTCTTT. J is TRBJ1-1 and V is TRBV11-2; TRBD1 matches 8 bases. After removal of 5 bases from V and 4 bases from J, the junction contained 9 bases not matched to a gene. The V gene's germline CDR1 is SGHAT and CDR2 FQNNGV. The CDR3 covers 15 residues.

V usage is TRBV10-3 and J usage is TRBJ1-6, with D possibly being TRBD1 (5 bases). V gave up 0 bases and J gave up 5 bases, with 5 bases separating them. The CDR3 runs 14 residues. The germline gives CDR1 ENHRY, CDR2 SYGVKD. In DNA, the CDR3 is TGTGCCATCAGTGAGTCGACAGATAATTCACCCCTCCACTTT. Its translation is CAISESTDNSPLHF.

This clone was picked up one time. The J gene is TRBJ1-6, the V gene TRBV30; D call uncertain. The CDR3 contains 15 residues. Trimming removed 0 bases from V and 0 bases from J, with 6 bases in between. Germline V gene lookup returns CDR1 GTSNPN and CDR2 SVGIG (reference sequence). The CDR3 spells CAWSVVGSYNSPLHF. The CDR3, as DNA: TGTGCCTGGAGTGTTGTCGGCTCCTATAATTCACCCCTCCACTTT.

This clone was seen only once. V gene TRBV2 combines with J gene TRBJ2-1; tentatively, D is TRBD2 (5 bases). CDR1 is SNHLY, CDR2 FYNNEI, per germline. There are 13 residues in the CDR3. V was pared by 5 bases and J by 8 bases, with 13 bases between. The CDR3 loop reads CASSQDSFYEQFF. Here the CDR3 DNA reads TGTGCCAGCAGTCAGGACTCTTTCTATGAGCAGTTCTTC.

This clone was seen a single time. The CDR3 nucleotides read TGTGCCAGTAGCCTGGGAACGGGATTAGCCTACGAGCAGTACTTC. This sequence encodes CASSLGTGLAYEQYF. The V call is TRBV19, the J call TRBJ2-7; tentatively, D is TRBD2 (5 bases). CDR1 and CDR2 (germline): LNHDA, SQIVND (reference sequence). The CDR3 runs 15 residues. Trimming cost V 6 bases and J 2 bases, with 17 bases left between them.

The chain carries TRBV29-1 and TRBJ2-5; 7 nucleotides line up with TRBD1. Germline trimming cut 2 bases from V and 3 bases from J; bases unmatched to any gene: 9. CDR1 SQVTM and CDR2 ANQGSEA come from the germline V gene. The CDR3 runs to 15 residues. The CDR3 is CSVELRGTDKETQYF. CDR3 DNA sequence: TGCAGCGTTGAACTCCGAGGGACAGACAAAGAGACCCAGTACTTC.

The CDR3 reads CASSRQGNEQYF. The CDR3 region has the DNA TGTGCCAGCTCACGACAGGGTAACGAGCAGTACTTC. J is TRBJ2-7 and V is TRBV18, with TRBD1 matching over 7 bases. The CDR3 contains 12 residues. With V trimmed by 4 bases and J by 5 bases, 2 bases remained unmatched. Per germline, CDR1 KGHSH and CDR2 LQKENI.

This chain joins TRBV29-1 and TRBJ2-2; 7 bases are shared with TRBD1. The CDR3 totals 13 residues. The germline CDR1 and CDR2 sequences are SQVTM and ANQGSEA. With V trimmed by 7 bases and J by 5 bases, 7 bases remained unmatched. The CDR3 region has the DNA TGCAGCGCGCACAGGGGAAGTACCGGGGAGCTGTTTTTT. Its protein product is CSAHRGSTGELFF.

CDR3 region: CASSLLAGGGETQYF. The CDR3 DNA is TGTGCCAGCAGTTTACTAGCGGGGGGCGGGGAGACCCAGTACTTC. The J gene is TRBJ2-5, the V gene TRBV6-5; 12 bases fit TRBD2. The trim removed 4 bases at V and 5 bases at J, leaving 5 bases unmatched. Germline CDR1 reads MNHEY; CDR2 reads SVGAGI. CDR3 length: 15 residues.

With regard to this clone: The junction and the germline gene differ at one end; a read error may be behind it. The V gene is TRBV7-9, the J gene TRBJ2-2; tentatively, D is TRBD2 (5 bases). Germline V gene lookup returns CDR1 SEHNR and CDR2 FQNEAQ (reference sequence). The length of the CDR3 is 13 residues. The CDR3 coding sequence is TGTTCCAGCAGCGAGGGATCCGTGTCGAAGCTGTTTTTT. It is translated as CSSSEGSVSKLFF.

Here the CDR3 DNA reads TGTGCCAGCAGTTTGATAGGGAGCGGTTCACCCCTCCACTTT. This encodes CASSLIGSGSPLHF. J is TRBJ1-6 and V is TRBV27; D unresolved. This CDR3 spans 14 amino acids. Deletions cut 3 bases from V and 9 bases from J, with 12 bases between. Germline V gives CDR1 MNHEY, CDR2 SMNVEV (reference sequence).

The chain recombines TRBV2 with TRBJ2-1, with D possibly being TRBD2 (6 bases). The germline gives CDR1 SNHLY, CDR2 FYNNEI. V was pared by 6 bases and J by 7 bases, with 22 bases between. The CDR3 is made up of 16 amino acids. The CDR3 region has the DNA TGTGCCAGCAGGGGGCGACTAGTCCCGGGGGTGAATGAGCAGTTCTTC. Its protein is CASRGRLVPGVNEQFF.

In this sample, this clone turned up a few times. V and J are TRBV30 and TRBJ2-2; 7 bases map to TRBD1. The length of the CDR3 is 15 residues. In germline, CDR1 is GTSNPN, CDR2 SVGIG (reference sequence). Losses at the gene ends were 0 bases for V and 6 bases for J; bases not matched to a gene: 7. The chain's CDR3 is CAWSVAGGGAGELFF. CDR3 nucleotides: TGTGCCTGGAGTGTGGCAGGGGGTGGGGCCGGGGAGCTGTTTTTT. Using reference TRBV30 and TRBJ2-2 for the parts outside the CDR3, the full variable domain is SQTIHQWPATLVQPVGSPLSLECTVEGTSNPNLYWYRQAAGRGLQLLFYSVGIGQISSEVPQNLSASRPQDRQFILSSKKLLLSDSGFYLCAWSVAGGGAGELFFGEGSRLTVL.

V and J are TRBV29-1 and TRBJ1-1, with D tentatively TRBD1 (5 bases). V dropped 7 bases and J dropped 5 bases, with 20 bases sitting between them. CDR3 length equals 14 residues. Germline V gene data show CDR1 as SQVTM and CDR2 as ANQGSEA. CDR3 loop: CSATLPPGETEAFF. CDR3 nucleotides: TGCAGCGCCACCCTTCCCCCGGGGGAGACTGAAGCTTTCTTT.

This clone showed up just a few times. The CDR3 nucleotides read TGCGCCAGCAGCTTTACTAGCGGGTCGAACACCGGGGAGCTGTTTTTT. This translates into CASSFTSGSNTGELFF. V usage is TRBV5-1 and J usage is TRBJ2-2; 9 nucleotides agree with TRBD2. Germline V CDR1 and CDR2: SGHRS, YFSETQ. This CDR3 is built from 16 residues. Germline trimming cut 2 bases from V and 0 bases from J; bases unmatched to any gene: 2.

The chain employs TRBV7-2 and TRBJ1-6, with 8 bases identical to TRBD1. Germline CDR1 and CDR2: SGHTA and FQGNSA. V lost 5 bases, J lost 7 bases, and 7 bases stayed unmatched. This CDR3 is 15 amino acids long. CDR3: CASSQKTGANSPLHF. CDR3 sequence (DNA): TGTGCCAGCAGCCAGAAGACAGGGGCCAATTCACCCCTCCACTTT.

The J gene is TRBJ1-1, the V gene TRBV6-1; TRBD1 aligns across 8 bases. Germline V gene sequence: CDR1 MNHNS, CDR2 SASEGT. The CDR3 extends over 17 amino acids. With V trimmed by 4 bases and J by 6 bases, 16 bases remained unmatched. Here the CDR3 reads CASSGLRQGRSVAEAFF. DNA for the CDR3: TGTGCCAGCAGTGGATTACGACAGGGGCGGTCTGTTGCTGAAGCTTTCTTT.